The 20 T cell receptor beta chains in this list originate from one sample, sequenced in a study of vaccination and CD4 T cells after COVID-19. Their recognized antigens are unknown. Scientists ran DNA taken from cultured CD4+ T cells through the Oncomine TCR Beta short-read assay for sequencing. One entry per CDR3 protein, called by TCRdb with MiXCR from the PCR reads. The sample lists over 20,000 distinct CDR3 sequences; less than 40% were seen once. Described time point: late sampling 161 to 241 days after vaccination in a few convalescent patients. Treatment defined: approximately nine-day PBMC culture with coronavirus spike peptide pools or control peptides (ViraFEST assay). The specimen was CD4+ T cells from blood, cultured in vitro, collected about 7 months after SARS-CoV-2 vaccination. The receptors shown here come from a human donor who had recovered from COVID-19.

This clonotype was seen more than once but under ten times. CDR3 amino acids: CASIPFVDNYGYTF. The CDR3 DNA reads as TGTGCCAGCATCCCGTTTGTGGATAACTATGGCTACACCTTC. The J gene is TRBJ1-2, the V gene TRBV6-1; D is ambiguous. The CDR3 loop spans 14 amino acids. Germline V gene sequence: CDR1 MNHNS, CDR2 SASEGT. The V and J ends lost 7 bases and 1 base respectively, with 13 bases between them.

V is TRBV20-1 and J is TRBJ1-2; 7 bases match TRBD1. CDR1 and CDR2 (germline): DFQATT, SNEGSKA (reference sequence). V lost 0 bases, J lost 2 bases, and 6 bases stayed unmatched. CDR3 length: 15 amino acids. For the CDR3, the DNA is TGCAGTGCTAGAGATCGAGGGACAGAGAACTATGGCTACACCTTC. This encodes CSARDRGTENYGYTF.

The rearrangement links TRBV7-2 to TRBJ2-7, with D uncertain. The ends were cut back, 5 bases at V and 0 bases at J, with 11 bases in the middle. The CDR3 is 14 residues long. In germline, CDR1 is SGHTA, CDR2 FQGNSA. CDR3 region: CASSRGDSSYEQYF. The CDR3 region has the DNA TGTGCCAGCAGCCGAGGCGATAGCTCCTACGAGCAGTACTTC.

The chain combines TRBV28 with TRBJ2-5; TRBD2 aligns across 8 bases. Germline lookup yields CDR1 MDHEN and CDR2 SYDVKM. V dropped 5 bases and J dropped 5; count of bases not matched to a gene: 7. CDR3 length equals 14 residues. The DNA of the CDR3 is TGTGCCAGCAGTACCCCGGGACTAGACGAGACCCAGTACTTC. Protein: CASSTPGLDETQYF.

The chain has TRBV20-1 and TRBJ2-7, with D possibly TRBD1 on 6 matching bases. Per germline, CDR1 DFQATT and CDR2 SNEGSKA (reference sequence). The V end was cut by 3 bases, the J end by 5 bases, with 11 bases between. The CDR3 runs 12 residues. The CDR3 loop reads CSASLTGHEQYF. CDR3 coding DNA: TGCAGTGCTAGTCTTACAGGGCACGAGCAGTACTTC.

This chain uses TRBV4-1 with TRBJ2-4; D remains ambiguous. Germline V lookup: CDR1 MGHRA, CDR2 YSYEKL. V shed 0 bases and J shed 7 bases, with 13 bases lying between them. The CDR3 extends over 15 amino acids. This chain's CDR3 is CASSQDNFGFNIQYF. Here the CDR3 DNA reads TGCGCCAGCAGCCAAGATAACTTCGGATTCAACATTCAGTACTTC.

This chain joins TRBV20-1 and TRBJ2-7, with D unresolved. V was trimmed by 1 base and J by 0 bases, leaving 7 bases between them. Looked up from germline, CDR1 is DFQATT and CDR2 is SNEGSKA (reference sequence). This CDR3 has 13 amino acids. The CDR3 DNA sequence: TGCAGTGCTAGAGTCAGGAGCTCCTACGAGCAGTACTTC. It yields the protein CSARVRSSYEQYF.

The chain links TRBV27 to TRBJ1-3, with 10 bases identical to TRBD1. There are 16 residues in the CDR3. CDR1 and CDR2 (germline): MNHEY, SMNVEV (reference sequence). Trimming removed 6 bases from V and 4 bases from J; junction bases left unmatched: 9. Here the CDR3 DNA reads TGTGCCAGCAGGATAGGGACAGGGGAATCAGGAAACACCATATATTTT. Translating it yields CASRIGTGESGNTIYF.

This chain uses TRBV6-2 or TRBV6-3 with TRBJ2-7, with D unresolved. The CDR3 is made up of 12 amino acids. The germline gives CDR1 MNHEY, CDR2 SVGEGT. The V and J ends lost 6 bases and 0 bases respectively, with 6 bases between them. The CDR3 DNA is TGTGCCAGCAGCTCCGACTCCTACGAGCAGTACTTC. This translates into CASSSDSYEQYF.

The chain carries TRBV20-1 and TRBJ2-5; either TRBD1 or TRBD2 may supply D (5 bases each). This CDR3 contains 14 residues. Trimming took off 3 bases at V and 5 bases at J, with 16 bases between the two ends. CDR1 and CDR2 from the germline V gene are DFQATT and SNEGSKA (reference sequence). CDR3 residues: CSASGDLSSETQYF. Written as DNA, the CDR3 is TGCAGTGCTAGTGGGGACCTAAGCTCGGAGACCCAGTACTTC.

The rearrangement uses TRBV20-1 and TRBJ2-5, with D perhaps matching TRBD2 (6 bases). This CDR3 is 13 amino acids long. Germline V gene data show CDR1 as DFQATT and CDR2 as SNEGSKA (reference sequence). Trimming removed 6 bases at V and 4 bases at J, with 15 bases between. The CDR3 coding sequence is TGCAGTGCCCCCAGACTCGGGGGAGAGACCCAGTACTTC. Encoded protein: CSAPRLGGETQYF.

This chain uses TRBV10-3 with TRBJ2-3; no reliable D call. The ends were cut back, 5 bases at V and 3 bases at J, with 9 bases in the middle. The CDR3 has 13 amino acids. Germline V lookup: CDR1 ENHRY, CDR2 SYGVKD. The chain's CDR3 is CAISTVKTDTQYF. The CDR3 DNA sequence: TGTGCCATCAGTACAGTCAAAACAGATACGCAGTATTTT.

Within the sample, this clonotype is medium-sized. V and J are TRBV15 and TRBJ1-6; tentatively, D is TRBD1 (6 bases). The length of the CDR3 is 13 residues. The V end was cut by 5 bases, the J end by 11 bases, with 13 bases between. CDR1 and CDR2 from the germline V gene are LNHNV and YYDKDF (reference sequence). The DNA for the CDR3 is TGTGCCACCAGCGGAGGGGGTAGCGCACCCCTCCACTTT. The encoded protein is CATSGGGSAPLHF.

This clonotype was recorded a few times. The J gene is TRBJ2-3, the V gene TRBV7-3; 7 bases match TRBD2. V shed 1 base, J shed 0 bases, and the junction held 1 base outside the gene matches. Germline V gives CDR1 SGHTA, CDR2 FQGTGA. The CDR3 length is 15 residues. The DNA of the CDR3 is TGTGCCAGCAGCTTAAATAGCGGGAGCACAGATACGCAGTATTTT. Protein: CASSLNSGSTDTQYF.

The sample holds a few counts of this clonotype. The chain couples TRBV7-3 to TRBJ2-1; the match to TRBD2 covers 9 bases. Germline V gene lookup returns CDR1 SGHTA and CDR2 FQGTGA. Trimming removed 5 bases from V and 5 bases from J; junction bases left unmatched: 7. This CDR3 contains 15 residues. This CDR3 is CASSNSGSPHNEQFF. CDR3 DNA sequence: TGTGCCAGCAGCAATAGCGGGAGCCCCCACAATGAGCAGTTCTTC.

The V and J genes are TRBV20-1 and TRBJ1-5; 7 nucleotides agree with TRBD1. This CDR3 comprises 17 residues. The V segment lost 1 base and the J segment 6 bases; nucleotides outside the gene matches: 15. CDR1 and CDR2 (germline): DFQATT, SNEGSKA (reference sequence). In nucleotides, the CDR3 is TGCAGTGCTAGAGGGCCGGAGACAGGGCTCTTCGGTCAGCCCCAGCATTTT. It codes for CSARGPETGLFGQPQHF.

V gene TRBV7-9 combines with J gene TRBJ2-1; D is perhaps TRBD2 (6 bases). V was shortened by 7 bases and J by 0 bases, with 10 bases between the two germline ends. This CDR3 comprises 14 residues. The germline CDR1 and CDR2 sequences are SEHNR and FQNEAQ (reference sequence). DNA for the CDR3: TGTGCCAGCACAGGGACTCGCTCCTACAATGAGCAGTTCTTC. Its protein is CASTGTRSYNEQFF.

The chain is built from TRBV4-1 and TRBJ2-7; 9 bases agree with TRBD1. Germline-derived CDR1 and CDR2 are MGHRA and YSYEKL. Trimming cost V 5 bases and J 3 bases; bases outside gene matches: 8. The CDR3 covers 15 residues. The CDR3, as DNA: TGCGCCAGCAGCTTCCGGACAGGGGATCGCTACGAGCAGTACTTC. Its translation is CASSFRTGDRYEQYF.

This clonotype was picked up a small number of times. The chain joins TRBV20-1 to TRBJ2-2, with D hard to call. Germline CDR1 DFQATT, CDR2 SNEGSKA (reference sequence). The CDR3 contains 13 residues. Trimming cost V 4 bases and J 2 bases, with 8 bases left between them. The CDR3 spells CSATRTNTGELFF. In DNA form, the CDR3 reads TGCAGTGCTACCAGGACCAACACCGGGGAGCTGTTTTTT.

The genes are TRBV7-2 and TRBJ1-3; TRBD1 is a possible D gene (5 bases). Between the trimmed V and J ends, which lost 1 base and 2 bases, there was a span of 18 bases. The germline V gene encodes CDR1 SGHTA and CDR2 FQGNSA. There are 18 residues in the CDR3. The CDR3 loop reads CASSLVVGGILTGNTIYF. The CDR3 DNA reads TGTGCCAGCAGCTTAGTAGTGGGGGGGATTTTGACTGGAAACACCATATATTTT.